Below are 30 T cell receptor beta chains sequenced from a single sample in a study of response to subunit inactivated influenza vaccine. TCRdb re-analysed the RT-PCR reads in MiXCR, keeping a single row per CDR3 protein. The table records around 710,000 distinct CDR3 sequences, about 15% of them present only once. This specimen was PBMCs from blood, taken 14 to 15 days before vaccination. The receptors were gathered from a man in his forties or fifties who received an inactivated influenza vaccine.

This clonotype occurred a few times. This chain joins TRBV6-1 and TRBJ1-2; the D is unclear. Looked up from germline, CDR1 is MNHNS and CDR2 is SASEGT. Trimming took 8 bases from V and 1 from J, leaving 11 bases between them. This CDR3 comprises 13 residues. This CDR3 reads CASLDRSNYGYTF. The DNA for the CDR3 is TGTGCCAGCTTGGATCGCAGTAACTATGGCTACACCTTC.

The chain joins TRBV24-1 to TRBJ2-3, with TRBD1 identical over 9 bases. CDR1 and CDR2 from the germline V gene are KGHDR and SFDVKD. J gave up 3 bases and V 4 bases, and 13 bases lay outside the gene matches. The CDR3 runs 18 residues. For the CDR3, the DNA is TGTGCCACCAGTGAGTATGGGACAGGGAAGGAGTTGACAGATACGCAGTATTTT. Translated, it gives CATSEYGTGKELTDTQYF.

V gene TRBV4-3 combines with J gene TRBJ2-3; D not resolved. The germline V gene encodes CDR1 LGHNA and CDR2 YSLEER. The CDR3 sequence is 15 residues long. V was clipped by 0 bases and J by 3 bases, with 10 bases between them. The CDR3 protein is CASSQDFLETDTQYF. CDR3 DNA: TGCGCCAGCAGCCAAGACTTCCTTGAGACAGATACGCAGTATTTT.

V usage is TRBV3-1 and J usage is TRBJ2-7; D is unclear. The V gene lost 4 bases and the J gene lost 0 bases, with 13 bases spanning the gap. The CDR3 runs to 15 residues. Germline assignment: CDR1 LGHDT and CDR2 YNNKEL (reference sequence). CDR3 region: CASSPHYVLSYEQYF. The DNA for the CDR3 is TGTGCCAGCAGCCCCCACTACGTCCTCTCCTACGAGCAGTACTTC.

The sample holds a few counts of this clonotype. The chain combines TRBV20-1 with TRBJ2-1; TRBD2 matches 12 bases. The V gene end was trimmed by 1 base and the J gene end by 7 bases; junction bases not matched to a gene: 8. The CDR3 length is 16 residues. Germline assignment: CDR1 DFQATT and CDR2 SNEGSKA (reference sequence). CDR3 sequence: CSARGGLAGGWNEQFF. The CDR3 DNA is TGCAGTGCTAGAGGGGGACTAGCGGGCGGTTGGAATGAGCAGTTCTTC.

This clonotype occurred a few times. V is TRBV12-3 or TRBV12-4 and J is TRBJ2-7; TRBD2 aligns across 8 bases. The J segment lost 2 bases and the V segment lost 5 bases, leaving 5 bases of the junction unmatched. This CDR3 comprises 14 residues. The CDR3 loop is CASSRSGGTYEQYF. The CDR3 DNA reads as TGTGCCAGCAGTAGGAGCGGGGGCACCTACGAGCAGTACTTC.

This clonotype was counted only a few times. The genes are TRBV11-2 and TRBJ2-3; TRBD2 agrees at 10 bases. In germline, CDR1 is SGHAT, CDR2 FQNNGV. The trim removed 1 base at V and 4 bases at J, leaving 5 bases unmatched. There are 16 residues in the CDR3. The CDR3 spells CASSLGAGGGSDTQYF. Written as DNA, the CDR3 is TGTGCCAGCAGCTTAGGAGCGGGAGGGGGGTCAGATACGCAGTATTTT.

In its sample, this clonotype was seen a few times. The chain joins TRBV20-1 to TRBJ2-7; TRBD2 agrees at 8 bases. The CDR3 length is 13 residues. The V gene end was trimmed by 5 bases and the J gene end by 9 bases; junction bases not matched to a gene: 12. Germline loops: CDR1 DFQATT, CDR2 SNEGSKA (reference sequence). The DNA of the CDR3 is TGCAGTGCTCGAATAGCGGGGCCCGTCGGGCAGTACTTC. It translates to CSARIAGPVGQYF.

This clonotype has a count of ten or more. This sequence joins TRBV12-3 or TRBV12-4 and TRBJ2-7; D could derive from TRBD1 or TRBD2 (6 bases each). The CDR3 runs to 15 residues. Trimming took 1 base from V and 2 from J, leaving 12 bases between them. The CDR3 nucleotides read TGTGCCAGCAGTTTAGAGGGGGGACGCACCTACGAGCAGTACTTC. Translated: CASSLEGGRTYEQYF.

In this sample, this clonotype turned up a few times. The chain recombines TRBV14 with TRBJ2-1; 9 bases map to TRBD1. The CDR3 extends over 16 amino acids. In germline, CDR1 is SGHDN, CDR2 FVKESK. With 4 bases clipped from V and 8 bases from J, the junction kept 12 bases outside the gene matches. The CDR3 coding sequence is TGTGCCAGCAGCCGTCTCGGACAGGGGATGTTCCATGAGCAGTTCTTC. This translates into CASSRLGQGMFHEQFF.

V usage is TRBV7-2 and J usage is TRBJ2-7; D is uncertain. Germline V gene sequence: CDR1 SGHTA, CDR2 FQGNSA. The germline V and J ends were trimmed by 5 bases and 2 bases, with 16 bases remaining between them. This CDR3 is 15 amino acids long. The CDR3 reads CASSHELAVAYEQYF. DNA of the CDR3: TGTGCCAGCAGCCACGAGCTGGCTGTGGCCTACGAGCAGTACTTC.

This clonotype occurred a few times. The chain recombines TRBV28 with TRBJ2-1; the D gene is possibly TRBD2 (5 bases). This CDR3 comprises 13 residues. Trimming left V 7 bases short and J 12 bases short, with 19 bases between. Germline CDR1 MDHEN, CDR2 SYDVKM. The CDR3 bases are TGTGCCAGCACCGAAGCCGGTGGGGAGAGGCAGTTCTTC. Amino acids: CASTEAGGERQFF. The entire variable domain, with the rest obtained from reference TRBV28 and TRBJ2-1, is as follows: DVKVTQSSRYLVKRTGEKVFLECVQDMDHENMFWYRQDPGLGLRLIYFSYDVKMKEKGDIPEGYSVSREKKERFSLILESASTNQTSMYLCASTEAGGERQFFGPGTRLTVL.

V is TRBV14 and J is TRBJ2-1; 9 bases are a match to TRBD2. Trimming removed 4 bases from V and 9 bases from J; junction bases left unmatched: 10. The CDR3 is made up of 15 amino acids. Germline assignment: CDR1 SGHDN and CDR2 FVKESK. CDR3 sequence: CASSPQPGLAGEQFF. CDR3 coding DNA: TGTGCCAGCAGCCCTCAACCGGGACTAGCTGGTGAGCAGTTCTTC.

V usage is TRBV28 and J usage is TRBJ2-2; 7 nucleotides agree with TRBD2. V was clipped by 0 bases and J by 4 bases; unmatched bases: 5. Germline CDR1 reads MDHEN; CDR2 reads SYDVKM. There are 16 residues in the CDR3. The CDR3 protein is CASSLWPSGGTGELFF. The DNA for the CDR3 is TGTGCCAGCAGTTTATGGCCTAGCGGCGGCACCGGGGAGCTGTTTTTT.

This clonotype was counted only a few times. The chain recombines TRBV12-3 or TRBV12-4 with TRBJ2-7; D ambiguous. V dropped 5 bases and J dropped 6 bases, with 11 bases sitting between them. This CDR3 is 12 amino acids long. CDR3 in amino acids: CASSPVRREQYF. CDR3 DNA: TGTGCCAGCAGTCCGGTCCGCCGCGAGCAGTACTTC.

This clonotype was observed a few times. CDR3: CSAQTDTQYF. The CDR3 DNA reads as TGCAGTGCCCAAACAGATACGCAGTATTTT. The V and J genes are TRBV20-1 and TRBJ2-3; D remains ambiguous. V lost 6 bases and J lost 3, with 4 bases in between. Germline V gene lookup returns CDR1 DFQATT and CDR2 SNEGSKA (reference sequence). CDR3 length: 10 amino acids.

The genes are TRBV7-2 and TRBJ2-1; TRBD2 aligns across 9 bases. The CDR3 runs to 15 residues. After removal of 1 base from V and 6 bases from J, the junction contained 4 bases not matched to a gene. The germline CDR1 and CDR2 sequences are SGHTA and FQGNSA. The CDR3 DNA reads as TGTGCCAGCAGCTTAGTCGGCGGGAGGGCCAATGAGCAGTTCTTC. Amino acid sequence: CASSLVGGRANEQFF. Supplemented by reference TRBV7-2 and TRBJ2-1, the full variable domain reads GAGVSQSPSNKVTEKGKDVELRCDPISGHTALYWYRQSLGQGLEFLIYFQGNSAPDKSGLPSDRFSAERTGGSVSTLTIQRTQQEDSAVYLCASSLVGGRANEQFFGPGTRLTVL.

Details on this clonotype: An end of the junction does not agree with germline; a read error may underlie this. The V call is TRBV12-3 or TRBV12-4, the J call TRBJ2-3; 7 positions match TRBD2. The CDR3 loop spans 18 amino acids. The CDR3 here is CACSLALVTSAFTDTQYF. For the CDR3, the DNA is TGTGCCTGCAGTTTAGCCCTAGTAACTAGCGCGTTCACAGATACGCAGTATTTT.

For the CDR3, the DNA is TGTGCCAGCAGCCAAGACCAGGGTAGTAGAACCGGCAACATTCAGTACTTC. Translation gives CASSQDQGSRTGNIQYF. The chain links TRBV14 to TRBJ2-4; D is possibly TRBD1 (5 bases). Germline CDR1 is SGHDN and CDR2 is FVKESK. CDR3 length: 17 amino acids. The ends were cut back, 0 bases at V and 7 bases at J, with 19 bases in the middle. The complete variable domain, with remaining parts taken from reference TRBV14 and TRBJ2-4, reads EAGVTQFPSHSVIEKGQTVTLRCDPISGHDNLYWYRRVMGKEIKFLLHFVKESKQDESGMPNNRFLAERTGGTYSTLKVQPAELEDSGVYFCASSQDQGSRTGNIQYFGAGTRLSVL.

This clonotype was detected a few times. The rearrangement joins TRBV12-3 or TRBV12-4 to TRBJ2-1; 11 bases line up with TRBD2. The CDR3 length is 14 residues. J gave up 5 bases and V 8 bases, and 5 bases lay outside the gene matches. The CDR3 reads CASLTSGINNEQFF. In nucleotides, the CDR3 is TGTGCCAGCCTGACTAGCGGGATAAACAATGAGCAGTTCTTC.

This clonotype has a handful of counts. V gene TRBV12-3 or TRBV12-4 combines with J gene TRBJ1-3; a weak D match, TRBD1 (5 bases). The CDR3 covers 14 residues. Deletions cut 4 bases from V and 2 bases from J, with 9 bases between. The DNA for the CDR3 is TGTGCCAGCAGTTCCTCGGGGCCTGGAAACACCATATATTTT. It encodes CASSSSGPGNTIYF.

The J gene is TRBJ1-1, the V gene TRBV12-3 or TRBV12-4, with 8 bases lining up with TRBD1. With 5 bases clipped from V and 5 bases from J, the junction kept 10 bases outside the gene matches. The CDR3 length is 15 residues. The CDR3 bases are TGTGCCAGCAGTCAACCGACAGGGGAAGGGACTGAAGCTTTCTTT. Translation: CASSQPTGEGTEAFF.

The chain recombines TRBV6-5 with TRBJ1-2; TRBD1 might be the D (6 bases). Trimming shortened V by 5 bases and J by 7 bases, and 17 bases separated the two germline ends. The CDR3 contains 14 residues. Germline CDR1 MNHEY, CDR2 SVGAGI. The CDR3 coding sequence is TGTGCCAGCAGTAACCAACAGGGAATCCGTGGCTACACCTTC. Translation gives CASSNQQGIRGYTF.

The sample holds a few counts of this clonotype. The rearrangement uses TRBV25-1 and TRBJ2-7, with D possibly being TRBD2 (5 bases). V was pared by 3 bases and J by 5 bases, with 20 bases between. Germline V CDR1 and CDR2: MGHDK, SYGVNS. The CDR3 is 16 residues long. The CDR3 loop is CASSESGITLRHEQYF. CDR3 coding DNA: TGTGCCAGCAGTGAGTCCGGGATCACATTACGGCACGAGCAGTACTTC.

This clonotype appeared a few times. This rearrangement joins TRBV12-3 or TRBV12-4 to TRBJ2-7, with 10 bases that match TRBD1. CDR3 size: 15 residues. Trimming removed 5 bases from V and 0 bases from J; junction bases left unmatched: 4. As DNA, the CDR3 is TGTGCCAGCAGTGAGACAGGGGGCCCCTCCTACGAGCAGTACTTC. Protein sequence: CASSETGGPSYEQYF.

J is TRBJ2-7 and V is TRBV5-8; D is uncertain. CDR1 is SGHTS and CDR2 is YDEGEE in the germline V gene. CDR3 size: 13 residues. V was clipped by 1 base and J by 1 base, with 6 bases between them. This chain's CDR3 is CASSLKESYEQYF. CDR3 nucleotide sequence: TGTGCCAGCAGCTTGAAGGAGTCCTACGAGCAGTACTTC. Supplemented by reference TRBV5-8 and TRBJ2-7, the full variable domain reads EAGVTQSPTHLIKTRGQQATLRCSPISGHTSVYWYQQALGLGLQFLLWYDEGEERNRGNFPPRFSGRQFPNYSSELNVNALELEDSALYLCASSLKESYEQYFGPGTRLTVT.

Only a few counts were recorded for this clonotype. This chain connects TRBV6-2 or TRBV6-3 to TRBJ2-7, with no clear D. The V gene lost 4 bases and the J gene lost 6 bases, with 10 bases spanning the gap. The CDR3 spans 12 residues. Germline CDR1 reads MNHEY; CDR2 reads SVGEGT. The DNA of the CDR3 is TGTGCCAGCAGTTTCGGCGGCCGCGAGCAGTACTTC. Its translation is CASSFGGREQYF.

The chain has TRBV7-2 and TRBJ2-2; D call uncertain. V shed 4 bases and J shed 4 bases, with 10 bases lying between them. The germline V gene encodes CDR1 SGHTA and CDR2 FQGNSA. There are 14 residues in the CDR3. The CDR3 nucleotides read TGTGCCAGCAGCTCCGACACATTCACCGGGGAGCTGTTTTTT. Its translation is CASSSDTFTGELFF.

The J gene is TRBJ2-5, the V gene TRBV5-1; 10 nucleotides align to TRBD2. The V and J ends lost 4 bases and 1 base, in that order; junction bases with no gene match: 7. This CDR3 is built from 16 residues. The germline V gene has CDR1 SGHRS and CDR2 YFSETQ. The CDR3 DNA reads TGCGCCAGCAGCCTGGGGTCTAGCGGGAGCCAAGAGACCCAGTACTTC. It translates to CASSLGSSGSQETQYF.

This clonotype has a handful of counts. The chain combines TRBV7-8 with TRBJ2-1; 11 bases are a match to TRBD1. Germline CDR1 is SGHVS and CDR2 is FQNEAQ. The CDR3 consists of 15 residues. V shed 5 bases and J 8 bases; nucleotides not matched to a gene: 8. The CDR3 spells CASSPRTGGNYEQFF. CDR3 DNA sequence: TGTGCCAGCAGCCCTAGGACAGGGGGCAACTATGAGCAGTTCTTC.